The sample holds one count of the clone carrying this TCR beta chain. No antigen is known for it. V lost 4 bases and J lost 4, with 8 bases in between. Germline values: CDR1 SGHTS, CDR2 YDEGEE. The CDR3 has 12 residues. Original methodology: Junction-only immunoSEQ sequences carried no quality scores, so filtering differed. TCRdb keeps only in-frame clones here, not all; method: immunoSEQ multiplex PCR. That table gives V, J and clone size, and the DNA gave D and trimming. The sample includes some 2.3 million clones, about 92% of them seen just once. Division of CD4+ cells produced a CD45RA+ naive subset and a CD45RA-negative memory subset. This entry is derived from a study of shared clonotypes between healthy human individuals. Broader study findings: Several donors shared about 4.8% of their naive CD4 clonotypes.

The clonotype comes from a man in his late teens or twenties in good health. Some clones in this sample may be carry-over from other donors' samples. The rearrangement joins TRBV5-8 to TRBJ1-2, with D perhaps matching TRBD1 (5 bases). Sequenced: naive CD4+ T cells from PBMCs. Specified subset: CD45RA+ positively selected. The CDR3 region has the DNA TGTGCCAGCAGCACTGACAGCTATGGCTACACCTTC. Translated: CASSTDSYGYTF.